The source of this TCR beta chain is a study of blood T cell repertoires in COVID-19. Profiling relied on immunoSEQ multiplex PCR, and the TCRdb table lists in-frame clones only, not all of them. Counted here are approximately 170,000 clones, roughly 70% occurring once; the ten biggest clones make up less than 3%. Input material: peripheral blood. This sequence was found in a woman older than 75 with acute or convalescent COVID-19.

The CDR3 bases are TGTGCCAGCTCACTCCAGACAGGCCCGGGGACCCAGTACTTC. Its protein is CASSLQTGPGTQYF. This rearrangement joins TRBV18 to TRBJ2-5; tentative D call: TRBD1 (6 bases). Germline V lookup: CDR1 KGHSH, CDR2 LQKENI. Trimming shortened V by 4 bases and J by 7 bases, and 16 bases separated the two germline ends. The CDR3 runs to 14 residues.